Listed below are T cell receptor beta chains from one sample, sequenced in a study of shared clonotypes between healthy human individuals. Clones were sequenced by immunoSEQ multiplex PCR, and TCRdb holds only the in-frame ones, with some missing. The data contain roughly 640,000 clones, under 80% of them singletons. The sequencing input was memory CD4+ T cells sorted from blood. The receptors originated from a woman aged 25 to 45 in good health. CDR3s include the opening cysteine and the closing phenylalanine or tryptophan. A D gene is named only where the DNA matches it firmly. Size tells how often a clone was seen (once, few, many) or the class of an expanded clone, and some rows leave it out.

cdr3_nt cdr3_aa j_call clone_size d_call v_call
TGTGCCAGTAGTGCACGAACAGGGGCCACTGAAGCTTTCTTT CASSARTGATEAFF TRBJ1-1 many TRBD1 TRBV19
TGCGCCAGCAGCCCTTCCTCCCGGACTAGCGGGAGGGATTCTTTAAACACCGGGGAGCTGTTTTTT CASSPSSRTSGRDSLNTGELFF TRBJ2-2 - TRBD2 TRBV4-1
TGTGCCAGTACCGGATGGGGGGGAACTGAAGCTTTCTTT CASTGWGGTEAFF TRBJ1-1 - - TRBV19
TGCGCCAGCAGCAAGGGCGGGAGGGCTTTAGACAATGAGCAGTTCTTC CASSKGGRALDNEQFF TRBJ2-1 few TRBD2 TRBV10-1
TGCGCCAGCAGCTTGCAAGTTAGCAATGAGCAGTTCTTC CASSLQVSNEQFF TRBJ2-1 - - TRBV5-1
TGCAGCGGCGGGGTAGGGGCGGGAGAGAACACCGGGGAGCTGTTTTTT CSGGVGAGENTGELFF TRBJ2-2 - TRBD2 TRBV29-1
TGCAGCGTTGAAGCTCGGGGGGGAGGCATTCAGTACTTC CSVEARGGGIQYF TRBJ2-4 - TRBD2 TRBV29-1
TGTGCCAGCAGTTCGGGCCTGCCCGGGGAGCTGTTTTTT CASSSGLPGELFF TRBJ2-2 once - TRBV27
TGTGCCAGCAGTTTTCGGACGGGACCCTACGAGCAGTACTTC CASSFRTGPYEQYF TRBJ2-7 - - TRBV27
TGTGCCAGCAGCCCAACTAGCGGGAGGACTACCGGGGAGCTGTTTTTT CASSPTSGRTTGELFF TRBJ2-2 once TRBD2 TRBV9
TGTGCCAGCAGACCAAGACAGGGCACGAACAATCAGCCCCAGCATTTT CASRPRQGTNNQPQHF TRBJ1-5 - TRBD1 TRBV5-8
TGCAGCGTTGCGACTGGGTCGTCCTACGAGCAGTACTTC CSVATGSSYEQYF TRBJ2-7 - - TRBV29-1
TGTGCCAGCAGCTTAGACCCCTCCTACAATGAGCAGTTCTTC CASSLDPSYNEQFF TRBJ2-1 many - TRBV7-8
TGCGCCAGCAGTCCTTCCGGGACAGGGAACTCTGGAAACACCATATATTTT CASSPSGTGNSGNTIYF TRBJ1-3 - TRBD1 TRBV23-1